This T cell receptor (beta chain) was sequenced during a study of CD8 T cells in ankylosing spondylitis. This clonotype has at least ten counts. Antigen unknown. The study, taken as a whole, reports: Seemingly characteristic of ankylosing spondylitis blood was a TCR beta motif consisting of about 8 highly homologous variants. Clones linked to disease, bearing a CD8+ phenotype, were relatively rare in peripheral blood. Several of the motif variants were reported before in synovial fluid and blood from reactive arthritis.

The CDR3 extends over 17 amino acids. Germline V gene data show CDR1 as SGHAT and CDR2 as FQNNGV. V lost 5 bases, J lost 2 bases, and 21 bases lay in between. Quantitative molecular-barcoded 5'-RACE generated the TCR beta libraries. TCRdb ran MiXCR on the 5' RACE reads and lists one entry per CDR3 protein. The repertoire consists of under 250,000 distinct CDR3 sequences, with 7% to 8% occurring once and the leading ten covering 13% to 15%. The sequence was obtained from a male donor with ankylosing spondylitis. The genes are TRBV11-2 and TRBJ1-2, with D perhaps matching TRBD1 (5 bases). Specimen: blood, either unsorted or a sorted T cell fraction (not recorded which). The CDR3 region has the DNA TGTGCCAGCAGCACGAAGACAGCCCCATTCTACAACTATGGCTACACCTTC. Protein product: CASSTKTAPFYNYGYTF.